This T cell receptor beta chain was obtained from a study of CD8 T cells in Susac syndrome. Study results and limitations: By the study's own acknowledgment, its TCR sequencing and HLA analysis included relatively few individuals.

CDR1 and CDR2 from the germline V gene are GTSNPN and SVGIG (reference sequence). The CDR3 contains 14 residues. The V end lost 1 base, the J end lost 5 bases, and 15 bases lay between the germline ends. A word on this clonotype: Its antigen is not identified.

Random hexamers were used to reverse transcribe the RNA input (about 0.5 to 1 ug). The authors amplified TCR beta CDR3 across 54 Vbeta and 13 Jbeta using immunoSEQ multiplex PCR. MiXCR was run by TCRdb on the immunoSEQ multiplex PCR reads, yielding one entry per CDR3 protein. The sample yields 120,000 or so distinct CDR3 sequences, 85% to 95% seen once. The CD8+ and CD4+ T cells were negatively isolated, with the TEMRA cells enriched by FACS. This TCR was sampled from a human donor with multiple sclerosis. V and J are TRBV30 and TRBJ2-7; no reliable D call. The sample comprised CD4+ T cells from PBMCs. The CDR3 is CAWSGSRLRNEQYF. CDR3 in DNA: TGTGCCTGGAGTGGAAGTCGTTTGAGGAACGAGCAGTACTTC.